The 3 T cell receptor beta chains listed next were all sequenced from one sample in a study of CD8 T cells in Susac syndrome. An amount of RNA that ranged from about 0.45 to 1 ug was reverse transcribed with random hexamers. TCRdb reprocessed the immunoSEQ multiplex PCR reads via MiXCR and lists one record per CDR3 protein. The sample comprises 200,000 to 250,000 distinct CDR3 sequences, about 93% of which are singletons, and roughly 0.13% rests with the top ten. Specimen: CD8+ T cells from PBMCs. The receptors here all came from a human donor with multiple sclerosis.

V is TRBV20-1 and J is TRBJ2-1; D unclear. The germline V gene has CDR1 DFQATT and CDR2 SNEGSKA (reference sequence). V was trimmed by 0 bases and J by 1 base, leaving 7 bases between them. CDR3 length: 14 residues. CDR3 region: CSARDVLSYNEQFF. In DNA form, the CDR3 reads TGCAGTGCTAGAGATGTCCTGTCCTACAATGAGCAGTTCTTC.

CDR3 region: CASSPDRGGETQYF. The CDR3 DNA sequence: TGTGCCAGCAGTCCTGACAGGGGAGGAGAGACCCAGTACTTC. The genes are TRBV12-3 or TRBV12-4 and TRBJ2-5; 8 positions agree with TRBD1. This CDR3 contains 14 residues. J lost 4 bases, V lost 5 bases, and 6 bases had no gene match.

The chain is built from TRBV18 and TRBJ2-5, with 9 bases matching TRBD2. V trimming: 2 bases; J trimming: 2 bases; junction bases outside the gene matches: 21. The germline V gene encodes CDR1 KGHSH and CDR2 LQKENI. There are 21 residues in the CDR3. The CDR3 DNA sequence: TGTGCCAGCTCACCAAGGGGGCAGGGAAGGCCAGCGGGAGGCCAACAAGAGACCCAGTACTTC. Translated: CASSPRGQGRPAGGQQETQYF. The full variable domain, its missing parts supplied by reference TRBV18 and TRBJ2-5, is NAGVMQNPRHLVRRRGQEARLRCSPMKGHSHVYWYRQLPEEGLKFMVYLQKENIIDESGMPKERFSAEFPKEGPSILRIQQVVRGDSAAYFCASSPRGQGRPAGGQQETQYFGPGTRLLVL.